The present TCR beta chain was sequenced within a study of T cell responses to AZD1222 COVID-19 vaccine (dated by TCRdb to 2020 to 2022). With respect to the entire study: AZD1222 recipients given second doses at about 4 weeks or at about 12 weeks were pooled, since spike-specific TCR depth and breadth were not found to differ between the two schedules. A total of roughly 240 trial participants underwent TCR sequencing, of whom around 200 received two doses of AZD1222 and about 25 received two doses of the MenACWY control vaccine. Trial participants were enrolled into age subgroups of 18-55, 56-69 and 70-plus years, which contained about 150, 27 and 61 TCR-sequenced participants, respectively.

The CDR3 regions of human TCRbeta chains were analyzed by immunosequencing. In the authors' own workflow: TCRs in the repertoires were compared against a reference library of SARS-CoV-2-specific TCRs that had been generated with the MIRA antigen-specificity platform. Breadth meant the fraction of unique TCRs that were SARS-CoV-2-associated, whereas depth meant the fraction of total T cells that were SARS-CoV-2-associated. Using the MIRA data, each spike-specific TCR was mapped to the spike region that the TCR reacts to and placed in a CD4 or CD8 class. Log10-transformed breadth and depth values were compared by one-way ANOVA with Sidak's multiple comparisons tests. TCRdb stores this immuneACCESS table with in-frame sequences only. Part of the clones is absent; in the studies checked, under half of the shortfall reflects unresolved V genes, and no reason is known for the rest. That table gives V, J and clone size, and the DNA gave D and trimming. The sample table contains 58,000 or so clones; only one count was recorded for over 80% of them. The ten largest make up under 8% of the sample.

A remark on this clone: The specificity of this receptor is unknown. No base qualities exist here, and no much larger clone lies one base off it.

The study at large found these results: Participants were mostly white British and included more females than males, and it was suggested by the authors that clonal diversity may have been underestimated. Spike-specific TCR breadth and depth rose significantly after two AZD1222 doses compared with day 0 and with MenACWY recipients. Because no day 14 peak-response samples were available, the repertoires could be characterized only after the peak T cell response. Conclusions about previously exposed vaccinees are limited because only a handful of AZD1222 recipients were SARS-CoV-2 seropositive at baseline. The 56-69-year group was small, and its depth increase did not reach significance, likely because of low power. The whole spike protein was spanned by vaccine-associated CD4 TCRs, and dominant responses were seen in regions 160-218 and 743-854. Epitopes outside the regions mutated in the B.1.351 and B.1.1.7 variants were reportedly recognized by nearly half of the unique spike-specific TCRs.

From the cysteine up to the phenylalanine, the CDR3 has a length of 18 residues. Only the CDR3 portion is preserved as DNA: 54 bases, with reading frame beginning at the first base. Sequences LNHNV (CDR1) and YYDKDF (CDR2) are obtained from the germline V gene (reference sequence). Between the V and J ends, shortened by 0 bases and 3 bases respectively, the junction contains 17 bases. Interpreted using the paper, the time point label stands for: baseline before first vaccination. Vaccinee samples were obtained from the UK trials COV001 and COV002, which included a single-blind randomized controlled phase 2/3 trial of AZD1222 (ChAdOx1 nCoV-19) in healthy adults. For TCRbeta chain sequencing, PBMC samples were collected from trial participants at day 0 and at day 28 after the second dose.

The TCR sequence derives from an adult in good health. The source was peripheral blood, collected on day 0 of AZD1222 vaccination. The chain joins TRBV15 to TRBJ2-2; the D gene cannot be resolved beyond TRBD1 or TRBD2, each matching 6 bases. The nucleotide sequence reads as follows: TGTGCCACCAGCAGAGATCGGCGGGACATCGCGGACACCGGGGAGCTGTTTTTT. Its protein product is CATSRDRRDIADTGELFF. When the CDR3 is completed using the reference TRBV15 and TRBJ2-2 genes on either side, the full variable domain is DAMVIQNPRYQVTQFGKPVTLSCSQTLNHNVMYWYQQKSSQAPKLLFHYYDKDFNNEADTPDNFQSRRPNTSFCFLDIRSPGLGDTAMYLCATSRDRRDIADTGELFFGEGSRLTVL.